The 31 T cell receptor beta chains below all came from one sample that was sequenced in a study of CD8+ T cells in alopecia areata. The sample's treatment: oral pan-JAK inhibitor, 5-10 mg twice daily. Isolated RNA was reverse transcribed into cDNA used as the sequencing template. Assay used: immunoSEQ multiplex PCR; TCRdb lists only in-frame clones, some missing. The table shows approximately 210,000 clones, with around two fifths occurring only once. Here the sequenced sample was CD4+ T cells sorted from blood, taken around week 36, from a patient treated with tofacitinib. Receptors originate from a human donor with alopecia areata.

The CDR3 protein is CAWSQGASGYTF. In nucleotides, the CDR3 is TGTGCCTGGAGTCAGGGGGCCAGTGGCTACACCTTC. The chain is built from TRBV30 and TRBJ1-2, with 8 bases fitting TRBD1. V dropped 2 bases and J dropped 7; count of bases not matched to a gene: 3. This CDR3 contains 12 residues. Germline V gene lookup returns CDR1 GTSNPN and CDR2 SVGIG (reference sequence).

Here the CDR3 DNA reads TGCAGCGTTGAATCTATCACAGATACGCAGTATTTT. This gives the protein CSVESITDTQYF. V usage is TRBV29-1 and J usage is TRBJ2-3; D remains unclear. Trimming removed 2 bases at V and 2 bases at J, with 5 bases between. This CDR3 is built from 12 residues. In germline, CDR1 is SQVTM, CDR2 ANQGSEA.

In its sample, this clone was seen a few times. This chain connects TRBV29-1 to TRBJ1-1; 9 bases fit TRBD1. The CDR3 totals 13 residues. The J segment lost 4 bases and the V segment lost 7 bases, leaving 7 bases of the junction unmatched. Per germline, CDR1 SQVTM and CDR2 ANQGSEA. CDR3 sequence reads: CSATGGRGTEAFF. The CDR3 DNA is TGCAGCGCCACAGGGGGCAGGGGCACTGAAGCTTTCTTT.

This chain uses TRBV30 with TRBJ2-3, with 8 nucleotides matching TRBD2. The CDR3 spans 13 residues. V dropped 4 bases and J dropped 5; count of bases not matched to a gene: 5. Germline CDR1 reads GTSNPN; CDR2 reads SVGIG (reference sequence). CDR3 region: CAWTAGARDTQYF. The CDR3 DNA reads TGTGCCTGGACAGCGGGAGCAAGAGATACGCAGTATTTT.

This clone was picked up a small number of times. The chain couples TRBV7-9 to TRBJ2-5; a weak D match, TRBD1 (6 bases). The CDR3 has 12 amino acids. V was cut by 8 bases and J by 5 bases, with 12 bases left in between. CDR1 and CDR2 from the germline V gene are SEHNR and FQNEAQ (reference sequence). The DNA of the CDR3 is TGTGCCAGCGCCCAGGGGCAGGAGACCCAGTACTTC. Amino acids: CASAQGQETQYF.

This sequence joins TRBV7-9 and TRBJ2-6; 9 positions match TRBD1. Germline CDR1 reads SEHNR; CDR2 reads FQNEAQ (reference sequence). This CDR3 comprises 16 residues. With 8 bases clipped from V and 4 bases from J, the junction kept 9 bases outside the gene matches. The CDR3 here is CASVLQGASGANVLTF. The CDR3 nucleotides read TGTGCCAGCGTTCTACAGGGGGCATCCGGGGCCAACGTCCTGACTTTC.

This chain uses TRBV30 with TRBJ2-1; D unclear. The germline V gene has CDR1 GTSNPN and CDR2 SVGIG (reference sequence). Trimming left V 5 bases short and J 9 bases short, with 11 bases between. The CDR3 is 11 amino acids. Here the CDR3 DNA reads TGTGCCTGGGACACAGAAGGTGAGCAGTTCTTC. Translated: CAWDTEGEQFF.

The V call is TRBV2, the J call TRBJ2-1; 9 bases agree with TRBD2. Germline-derived CDR1 and CDR2 are SNHLY and FYNNEI. This CDR3 contains 16 residues. Trimming at V came to 9 bases and at J to 0 bases, leaving 9 bases not matched to a gene. The CDR3 loop is CASSSGTITSYNEQFF. The CDR3, as DNA: TGTGCCAGTTCTAGCGGGACCATCACCTCCTACAATGAGCAGTTCTTC.

The chain links TRBV4-1 to TRBJ2-2; 11 nucleotides agree with TRBD2. Germline lookup yields CDR1 MGHRA and CDR2 YSYEKL. The V and J ends lost 4 bases and 3 bases, in that order; junction bases with no gene match: 7. The CDR3 is made up of 17 amino acids. The CDR3 loop reads CASSPLTSGEDTGELFF. CDR3 sequence (DNA): TGCGCCAGCAGCCCCTTGACTAGCGGGGAGGACACCGGGGAGCTGTTTTTT.

The chain combines TRBV5-4 with TRBJ2-1, with D perhaps matching TRBD2 (6 bases). The germline V gene encodes CDR1 SGHNT and CDR2 YYREEE (reference sequence). The CDR3 runs 16 residues. V dropped 4 bases and J dropped 8 bases, with 22 bases sitting between them. CDR3 residues: CASSLRFSGTRDEQFF. In DNA form, the CDR3 reads TGTGCCAGCAGCCTCCGGTTTAGCGGAACTAGGGATGAGCAGTTCTTC.

This chain joins TRBV5-1 and TRBJ1-2, with TRBD1 identical over 8 bases. Germline loops: CDR1 SGHRS, CDR2 YFSETQ. There are 14 residues in the CDR3. J gave up 3 bases and V 4 bases, and 5 bases lay outside the gene matches. The CDR3 is CASSRRGQDYGYTF. The CDR3 DNA follows: TGCGCCAGCAGCCGCAGGGGGCAGGACTATGGCTACACCTTC.

This clone was counted a few times. The chain combines TRBV29-1 with TRBJ2-7; 10 bases fit TRBD1. The germline gives CDR1 SQVTM, CDR2 ANQGSEA. V gave up 7 bases and J gave up 2 bases; unmatched junction bases: 5. The CDR3 runs 13 residues. CDR3 region: CSALGQGAYEQYF. CDR3 coding DNA: TGCAGCGCCCTAGGACAGGGGGCCTACGAGCAGTACTTC.

The CDR3 loop is CASSRLAGPETQYF. Written as DNA, the CDR3 is TGTGCCAGCTCACGGCTAGCGGGACCGGAGACCCAGTACTTC. The V call is TRBV18, the J call TRBJ2-5, with 9 positions matching TRBD2. The V gene's germline CDR1 is KGHSH and CDR2 LQKENI. CDR3 length equals 14 residues. The ends lost 4 bases at V and 5 bases at J; junction bases unmatched: 5.

V and J are TRBV30 and TRBJ2-3; TRBD2 might be the D (6 bases). The CDR3 runs 15 residues. Per germline, CDR1 GTSNPN and CDR2 SVGIG (reference sequence). The V gene lost 5 bases and the J gene lost 2 bases, with 17 bases spanning the gap. CDR3 region: CAWSLGGLYTDTQYF. The CDR3, as DNA: TGTGCCTGGTCCCTCGGGGGACTTTACACAGATACGCAGTATTTT.

The V and J genes are TRBV15 and TRBJ2-1, with 10 bases aligning to TRBD1. In germline, CDR1 is LNHNV, CDR2 YYDKDF (reference sequence). Trimming cost V 0 bases and J 9 bases; bases outside gene matches: 11. The CDR3 length is 17 residues. The CDR3 region is CATSRDQGTGDIGEQFF. CDR3 nucleotide sequence: TGTGCCACCAGCAGAGATCAGGGGACAGGGGATATCGGTGAGCAGTTCTTC.

This clone occurred a few times. The chain combines TRBV7-2 with TRBJ2-4; 7 nucleotides match TRBD1. The CDR3 runs 16 residues. Germline lookup yields CDR1 SGHTA and CDR2 FQGNSA. V was clipped by 5 bases and J by 8 bases; unmatched bases: 15. The CDR3 spells CASSPGWAHRGDIQYF. The CDR3 region has the DNA TGTGCCAGCAGCCCTGGGTGGGCCCACAGGGGTGACATTCAGTACTTC.

The chain uses TRBV30 and TRBJ2-5; unclear D gene. The germline V and J ends were trimmed by 1 base and 0 bases, with 6 bases remaining between them. Germline V gene data show CDR1 as GTSNPN and CDR2 as SVGIG (reference sequence). The CDR3 has 13 amino acids. For the CDR3, the DNA is TGTGCCTGGAGTGGGCTGGACCAAGAGACCCAGTACTTC. Amino acid sequence: CAWSGLDQETQYF.

The chain combines TRBV5-1 with TRBJ2-1, with D unresolved. This CDR3 spans 12 amino acids. CDR1 is SGHRS, CDR2 YFSETQ, per germline. V lost 0 bases and J 8 bases, leaving 6 bases between the germline ends. The CDR3 nucleotides read TGCGCCAGCAGCTTGGTAGGGTATGAGCAGTTCTTC. It specifies CASSLVGYEQFF.

This clone turned up a few times. The chain carries TRBV29-1 and TRBJ1-2; 9 bases line up with TRBD1. V shed 4 bases and J 3 bases; nucleotides not matched to a gene: 6. Germline V lookup: CDR1 SQVTM, CDR2 ANQGSEA. The CDR3 runs 14 residues. The CDR3 spells CSVADRGLYYGYTF. CDR3 nucleotides: TGCAGCGTTGCGGACAGGGGATTATACTATGGCTACACCTTC. Full variable domain (outside the CDR3, taken from reference TRBV29-1 and TRBJ1-2): SAVISQKPSRDICQRGTSLTIQCQVDSQVTMMFWYRQQPGQSLTLIATANQGSEATYESGFVIDKFPISRPNLTFSTLTVSNMSPEDSSIYLCSVADRGLYYGYTFGSGTRLTVV.

This chain connects TRBV7-2 to TRBJ2-3; D not resolved. Germline V lookup: CDR1 SGHTA, CDR2 FQGNSA. This CDR3 spans 14 amino acids. V lost 3 bases, J lost 1 base, and 8 bases lay in between. The CDR3 loop is CASSFGARTDTQYF. CDR3 DNA: TGTGCCAGCAGCTTTGGCGCCCGCACAGATACGCAGTATTTT.

The chain links TRBV2 to TRBJ2-1, with 11 bases matching TRBD2. The V gene's germline CDR1 is SNHLY and CDR2 FYNNEI. The CDR3 consists of 16 residues. The ends lost 7 bases at V and 5 bases at J; junction bases unmatched: 10. DNA of the CDR3: TGTGCCAGCAAGAGAGGCGGGACTAGCGGAAACAATGAGCAGTTCTTC. Translated, it gives CASKRGGTSGNNEQFF. Full variable domain (missing parts from reference TRBV2 and TRBJ2-1): EPEVTQTPSHQVTQMGQEVILRCVPISNHLYFYWYRQILGQKVEFLVSFYNNEISEKSEIFDDQFSVERPDGSNFTLKIRSTKLEDSAMYFCASKRGGTSGNNEQFFGPGTRLTVL.

The chain carries TRBV27 and TRBJ2-7; D is perhaps TRBD1 (7 bases). The CDR3 covers 15 residues. CDR1 and CDR2 (germline): MNHEY, SMNVEV (reference sequence). Trimming removed 5 bases from V and 3 bases from J, with 17 bases in between. CDR3 bases: TGTGCCAGCAGTGTAAGACAGGGACTTTTCTACGAGCAGTACTTC. Translated: CASSVRQGLFYEQYF.

J is TRBJ2-1 and V is TRBV30; D tentatively reads TRBD1 or TRBD2 (5 bases each). Trimming removed 2 bases from V and 10 bases from J, with 15 bases in between. Germline V lookup: CDR1 GTSNPN, CDR2 SVGIG (reference sequence). This CDR3 spans 13 amino acids. The CDR3 bases are TGTGCCTGGAGTTTCCGGGGCTGGGGGGAGCAGTTCTTC. This encodes CAWSFRGWGEQFF.

This chain links TRBV27 with TRBJ2-7, with a tentative D call TRBD1 (6 bases). Germline CDR1 MNHEY, CDR2 SMNVEV (reference sequence). The CDR3 is 15 residues long. Trimming removed 6 bases from V and 6 bases from J, with 21 bases in between. CDR3 sequence reads: CASSTLGGRRGEQYF. The DNA of the CDR3 is TGTGCCAGCAGCACACTAGGCGGTCGCAGGGGCGAGCAGTACTTC.

This clone is a singleton in its sample. The DNA for the CDR3 is TGTGCCAGCAGCCAAGATGTCGGAATATCGGGTTACGAGCAGTACTTC. It specifies CASSQDVGISGYEQYF. V and J are TRBV4-2 and TRBJ2-7; D call uncertain. The CDR3 has 16 amino acids. Trimming removed 0 bases at V and 4 bases at J, with 16 bases between. Germline V gene sequence: CDR1 LGHNA, CDR2 YNFKEQ.

Worth noting for this clone: The same CDR3 also results from other DNA sequences found in this sample. This chain links TRBV29-1 with TRBJ1-1, with TRBD1 identical over 7 bases. Per germline, CDR1 SQVTM and CDR2 ANQGSEA. Trimming cost V 3 bases and J 1 base; bases outside gene matches: 2. The CDR3 is 13 residues long. The CDR3 bases are TGCAGCGTTGAGGCAGGGGGGAACACTGAAGCTTTCTTT. It yields the protein CSVEAGGNTEAFF.

This sequence joins TRBV18 and TRBJ2-2; D remains ambiguous. Per the germline V gene, CDR1 is KGHSH and CDR2 is LQKENI. V was pared by 0 bases and J by 4 bases, with 9 bases between. CDR3 length equals 15 residues. CDR3 nucleotides: TGTGCCAGCTCACCACCCCCAGTAACCACCGGGGAGCTGTTTTTT. This gives the protein CASSPPPVTTGELFF.

The sample holds a few counts of this clone. This chain joins TRBV7-8 and TRBJ2-1; 11 bases line up with TRBD2. V was clipped by 1 base and J by 10 bases; unmatched bases: 6. CDR3 length equals 15 residues. Germline lookup yields CDR1 SGHVS and CDR2 FQNEAQ. The CDR3 DNA reads TGTGCCAGCAGCTTAGGGACTAGCGGGCCACAGGAGCAGTTCTTC. This encodes CASSLGTSGPQEQFF. Based on the CDR3 plus reference TRBV7-8 and TRBJ2-1, the full variable domain is GAGVSQSPRYKVAKRGQDVALRCDPISGHVSLFWYQQALGQGPEFLTYFQNEAQLDKSGLPSDRFFAERPEGSVSTLKIQRTQQEDSAVYLCASSLGTSGPQEQFFGPGTRLTVL.

This clone was recorded at least ten times. The CDR3 nucleotides are TGTGCCAGCAGCTTGGTACTCGACAGCGCGAACACCGGGGAGCTGTTTTTT. It codes for CASSLVLDSANTGELFF. The genes are TRBV5-6 and TRBJ2-2, with TRBD1 as a possible D gene (5 bases). Germline CDR1 SGHDT, CDR2 YYEEEE. The CDR3 runs to 17 residues. V gave up 0 bases and J gave up 0 bases, with 12 bases separating them. The complete variable domain, with remaining parts taken from reference TRBV5-6 and TRBJ2-2, reads DAGVTQSPTHLIKTRGQQVTLRCSPKSGHDTVSWYQQALGQGPQFIFQYYEEEERQRGNFPDRFSGHQFPNYSSELNVNALLLGDSALYLCASSLVLDSANTGELFFGEGSRLTVL.

This chain uses TRBV4-2 with TRBJ2-2; perhaps TRBD1 as D (5 bases). The CDR3 loop spans 18 amino acids. Germline V CDR1 and CDR2: LGHNA, YNFKEQ. Trimming shortened V by 4 bases and J by 1 base, and 19 bases separated the two germline ends. The CDR3: CASSRHRQPLKNTGELFF. CDR3 nucleotides: TGTGCCAGCAGCCGGCATCGACAGCCGCTTAAGAACACCGGGGAGCTGTTTTTT.

The chain couples TRBV5-1 to TRBJ2-3; 10 bases map to TRBD1. V was pared by 4 bases and J by 1 base, with 3 bases of the junction left unmatched. The germline V gene encodes CDR1 SGHRS and CDR2 YFSETQ. CDR3 length: 15 amino acids. CDR3: CASSAGTGGTDTQYF. CDR3 sequence (DNA): TGCGCCAGCAGCGCCGGGACAGGGGGCACAGATACGCAGTATTTT.